These T cell receptor beta chains were read from a single sample in a study of control samples from healthy donors and cancer patients. The table came from immunoSEQ multiplex PCR; TCRdb's copy has only in-frame clones and leaves some out. In the table there are about 61,000 clones, almost 90% of which are singletons. Sequenced input: PBMCs. The receptors shown here come from a man aged 55 to 70 with colorectal cancer. Both conserved end residues are part of each CDR3. A D gene is named only where the DNA matches it firmly. Clone size is shown for a subset of rows, as once, few, many or a class of expanded clone.

>-|TRBJ2-5|-|TRBV18
TGTGCCAGCTCACCAGGGTGGCTAGGAGAGACCCAGTACTTC
CASSPGWLGETQYF
>once|TRBJ2-7|-|TRBV6-2/TRBV6-3
TGTGCCAGCAGTTACGGCGACAGGGGACTAACCTTCGAGCAGTACTTC
CASSYGDRGLTFEQYF
>-|TRBJ1-3|-|TRBV10-3
TGTGCCATCCGCGACCTGGGAAACACCATATATTTT
CAIRDLGNTIYF
>-|TRBJ1-2|-|TRBV28
TGTGCCAGCAGAGTCCGCGCGGGGACAAGCTATGGCTACACCTTC
CASRVRAGTSYGYTF
>-|TRBJ2-3|-|TRBV9
TGTGCCAGCAGCGTAGTGGTGGGAGGCACAGATACGCAGTATTTT
CASSVVVGGTDTQYF
>-|TRBJ1-2|TRBD1|TRBV28
TGTGCCAGCAGTTTTCCAGGGGGGAAGAACACCTTC
CASSFPGGKNTF
>-|TRBJ2-7|TRBD1|TRBV6-2/TRBV6-3
TGTGCCAGCAGTGACCGGGACAGGGGGTACGAGCAGTACTTC
CASSDRDRGYEQYF
>-|TRBJ2-6|TRBD2|TRBV5-4
TGTGCCAGCAACCCAAACGGGGGGGCCGCTGGGGCCAACGTCCTGACTTTC
CASNPNGGAAGANVLTF
>-|TRBJ2-3|TRBD2|TRBV28
TGTGCCAGCAGCCAGGGACTAGCAGTTGCGTCAGATACGCAGTATTTT
CASSQGLAVASDTQYF
>-|TRBJ2-7|-|TRBV4-1
TGCGCCAGCAGCCAAGATACTCAGGGGCAGTACTTC
CASSQDTQGQYF
>-|TRBJ1-2|-|TRBV5-6
TGTGCCAGCAGCTTGCCCGCAGGGGCCGGCTACACCTTC
CASSLPAGAGYTF
>once|TRBJ2-5|TRBD2|TRBV4-1
TGCGCCAGCAGCCCCCGTCTAGCGGTTCAGTGGGAGACCCAGTACTTC
CASSPRLAVQWETQYF
>-|TRBJ2-1|-|TRBV25-1
TGTGCCAGCAGTCCCCCCCGGGACTCCTCGGGGGAGTTCTTC
CASSPPRDSSGEFF